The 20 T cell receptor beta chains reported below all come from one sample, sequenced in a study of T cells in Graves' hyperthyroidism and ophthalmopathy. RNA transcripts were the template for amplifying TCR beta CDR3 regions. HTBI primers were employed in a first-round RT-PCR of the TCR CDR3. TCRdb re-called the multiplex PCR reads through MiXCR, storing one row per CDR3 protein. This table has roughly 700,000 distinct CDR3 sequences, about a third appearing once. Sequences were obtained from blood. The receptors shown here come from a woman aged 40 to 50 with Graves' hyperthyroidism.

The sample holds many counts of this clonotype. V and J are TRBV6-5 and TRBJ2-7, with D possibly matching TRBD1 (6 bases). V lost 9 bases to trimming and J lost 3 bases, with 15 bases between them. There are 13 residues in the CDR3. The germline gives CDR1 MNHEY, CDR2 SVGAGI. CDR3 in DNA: TGTGCCAGTAGGGACATCAAGGGCTACGAGCAGTACTTC. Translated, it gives CASRDIKGYEQYF.

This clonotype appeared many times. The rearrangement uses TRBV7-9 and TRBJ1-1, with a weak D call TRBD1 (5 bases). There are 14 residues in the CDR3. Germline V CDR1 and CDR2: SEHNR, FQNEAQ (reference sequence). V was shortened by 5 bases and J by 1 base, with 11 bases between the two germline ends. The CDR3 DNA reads TGTGCCAGCAGCAAGACAGCGGGGAACACTGAAGCTTTCTTT. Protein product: CASSKTAGNTEAFF.

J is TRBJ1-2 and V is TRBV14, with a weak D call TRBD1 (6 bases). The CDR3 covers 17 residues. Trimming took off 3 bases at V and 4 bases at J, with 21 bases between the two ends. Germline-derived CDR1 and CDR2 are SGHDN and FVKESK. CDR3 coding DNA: TGTGCCAGCAGCCAGTGGACCCTAACAGGGTACGGCTATGGCTACACCTTC. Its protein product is CASSQWTLTGYGYGYTF.

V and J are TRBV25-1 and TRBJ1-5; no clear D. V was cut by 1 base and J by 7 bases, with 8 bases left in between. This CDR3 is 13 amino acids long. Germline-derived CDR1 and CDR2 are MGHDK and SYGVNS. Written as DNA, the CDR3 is TGTGCCAGCAGTGAATCGGCGGGACAGCCCCAGCATTTT. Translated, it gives CASSESAGQPQHF.

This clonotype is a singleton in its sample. CDR3 sequence: CASSHTGINSPLHF. The DNA of the CDR3 is TGTGCCAGCAGCCATACAGGGATTAATTCACCCCTCCACTTT. This rearrangement joins TRBV2 to TRBJ1-6, with D perhaps TRBD1 (6 bases). From germline, CDR1 is SNHLY and CDR2 FYNNEI. Trimming stripped 6 bases from V and 6 bases from J, with 12 bases between. There are 14 residues in the CDR3.

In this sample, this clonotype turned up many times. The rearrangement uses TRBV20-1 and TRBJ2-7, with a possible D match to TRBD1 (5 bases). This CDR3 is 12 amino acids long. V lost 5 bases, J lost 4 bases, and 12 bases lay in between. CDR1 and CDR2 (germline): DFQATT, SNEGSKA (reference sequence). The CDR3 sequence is CSAGASSYEQYF. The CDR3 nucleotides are TGCAGTGCTGGGGCCTCCAGTTACGAGCAGTACTTC.

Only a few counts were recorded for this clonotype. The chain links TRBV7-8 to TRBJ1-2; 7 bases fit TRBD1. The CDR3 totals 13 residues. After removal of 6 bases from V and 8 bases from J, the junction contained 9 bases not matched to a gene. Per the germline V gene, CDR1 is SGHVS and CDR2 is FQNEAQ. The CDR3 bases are TGTGCCAGCAGTAATGGACAGGTCTTCGGCTACACCTTC. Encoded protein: CASSNGQVFGYTF. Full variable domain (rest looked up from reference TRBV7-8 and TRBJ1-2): GAGVSQSPRYKVAKRGQDVALRCDPISGHVSLFWYQQALGQGPEFLTYFQNEAQLDKSGLPSDRFFAERPEGSVSTLKIQRTQQEDSAVYLCASSNGQVFGYTFGSGTRLTVV.

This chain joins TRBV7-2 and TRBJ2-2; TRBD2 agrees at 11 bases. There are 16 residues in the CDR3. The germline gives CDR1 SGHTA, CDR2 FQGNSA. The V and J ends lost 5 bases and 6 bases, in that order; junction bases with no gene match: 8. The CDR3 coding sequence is TGTGCCAGCAGCCAAGATAGCGGGGGGGCCCCCGGGGAGCTGTTTTTT. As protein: CASSQDSGGAPGELFF. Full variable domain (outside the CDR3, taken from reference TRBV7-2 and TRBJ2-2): GAGVSQSPSNKVTEKGKDVELRCDPISGHTALYWYRQSLGQGLEFLIYFQGNSAPDKSGLPSDRFSAERTGGSVSTLTIQRTQQEDSAVYLCASSQDSGGAPGELFFGEGSRLTVL.

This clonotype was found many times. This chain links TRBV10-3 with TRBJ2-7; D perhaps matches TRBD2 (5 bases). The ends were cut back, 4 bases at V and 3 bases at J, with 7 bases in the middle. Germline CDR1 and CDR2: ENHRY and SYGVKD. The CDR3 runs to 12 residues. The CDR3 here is CAISVEGYEQYF. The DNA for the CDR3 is TGTGCCATCAGTGTTGAGGGCTACGAGCAGTACTTC.

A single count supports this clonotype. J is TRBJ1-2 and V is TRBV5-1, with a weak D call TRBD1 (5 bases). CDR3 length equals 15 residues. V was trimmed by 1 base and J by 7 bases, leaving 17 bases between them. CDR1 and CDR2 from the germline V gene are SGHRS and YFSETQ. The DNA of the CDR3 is TGCGCCAGCAGCTTGTCCCCAGGGAGTCGGATTGGCTACACCTTC. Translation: CASSLSPGSRIGYTF.

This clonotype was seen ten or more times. This chain's CDR3 is CASSSGTETQYF. For the CDR3, the DNA is TGTGCCAGCAGCTCGGGGACGGAGACCCAGTACTTC. This rearrangement joins TRBV7-2 to TRBJ2-5; perhaps D is TRBD1 or TRBD2 (5 bases each). Trimming shortened V by 4 bases and J by 5 bases, and 8 bases separated the two germline ends. Germline V gene sequence: CDR1 SGHTA, CDR2 FQGNSA. The CDR3 has 12 residues.

CDR3 sequence: CASSAGTGAGGYGYTF. For the CDR3, the DNA is TGTGCCAGCAGCGCCGGGACAGGGGCCGGGGGCTATGGCTACACCTTC. The rearrangement uses TRBV9 and TRBJ1-2, with TRBD1 identical over 10 bases. After removal of 3 bases from V and 4 bases from J, the junction contained 9 bases not matched to a gene. The germline gives CDR1 SGDLS, CDR2 YYNGEE. The CDR3 extends over 16 amino acids. Drawing the rest from reference TRBV9 and TRBJ1-2, the complete variable domain is DSGVTQTPKHLITATGQRVTLRCSPRSGDLSVYWYQQSLDQGLQFLIQYYNGEERAKGNILERFSAQQFPDLHSELNLSSLELGDSALYFCASSAGTGAGGYGYTFGSGTRLTVV.

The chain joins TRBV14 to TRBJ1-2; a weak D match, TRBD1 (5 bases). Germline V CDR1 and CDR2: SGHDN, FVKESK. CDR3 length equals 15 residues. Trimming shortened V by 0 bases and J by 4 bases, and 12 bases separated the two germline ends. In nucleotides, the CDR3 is TGTGCCAGCAGCCAAGATATCGGGGGTAGCTATGGCTACACCTTC. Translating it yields CASSQDIGGSYGYTF.

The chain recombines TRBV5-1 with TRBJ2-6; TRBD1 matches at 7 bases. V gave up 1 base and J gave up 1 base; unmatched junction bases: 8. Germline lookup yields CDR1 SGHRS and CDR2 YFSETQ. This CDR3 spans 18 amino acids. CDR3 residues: CASSLNGQDWSGANVLTF. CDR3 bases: TGCGCCAGCAGCTTGAATGGACAGGATTGGTCTGGGGCCAACGTCCTGACTTTC.

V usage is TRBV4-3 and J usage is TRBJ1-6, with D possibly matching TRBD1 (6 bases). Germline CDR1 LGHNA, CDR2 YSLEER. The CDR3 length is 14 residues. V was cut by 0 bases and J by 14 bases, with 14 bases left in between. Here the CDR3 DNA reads TGCGCCAGCAGCCAAGATGGCAGGGGTCGGGCCCTCCACTTT. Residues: CASSQDGRGRALHF.

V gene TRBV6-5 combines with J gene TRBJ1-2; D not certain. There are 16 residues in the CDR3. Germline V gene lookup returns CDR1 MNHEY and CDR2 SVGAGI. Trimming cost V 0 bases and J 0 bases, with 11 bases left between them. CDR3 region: CASSYSKQIANYGYTF. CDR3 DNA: TGTGCCAGCAGTTACTCGAAACAGATAGCTAACTATGGCTACACCTTC.

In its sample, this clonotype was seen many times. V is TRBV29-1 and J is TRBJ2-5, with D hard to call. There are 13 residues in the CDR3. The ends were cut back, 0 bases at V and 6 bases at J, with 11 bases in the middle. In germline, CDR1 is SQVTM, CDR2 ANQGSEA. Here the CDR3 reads CSVEDSARQTQYF. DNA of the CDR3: TGCAGCGTTGAAGATTCGGCTCGACAGACCCAGTACTTC.

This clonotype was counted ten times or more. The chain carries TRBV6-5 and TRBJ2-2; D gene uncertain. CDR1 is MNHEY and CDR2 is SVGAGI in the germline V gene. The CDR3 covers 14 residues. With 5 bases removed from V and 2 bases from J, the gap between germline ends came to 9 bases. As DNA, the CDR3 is TGTGCCAGCAGTCAGACCTACAACACCGGGGAGCTGTTTTTT. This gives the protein CASSQTYNTGELFF.

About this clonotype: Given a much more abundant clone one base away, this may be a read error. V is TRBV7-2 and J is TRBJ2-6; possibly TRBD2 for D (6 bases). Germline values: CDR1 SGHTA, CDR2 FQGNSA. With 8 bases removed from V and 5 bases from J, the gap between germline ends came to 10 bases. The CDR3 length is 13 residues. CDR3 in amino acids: CASGGNRANVLTF. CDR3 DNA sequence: TGTGCCAGCGGCGGGAATCGGGCCAACGTCCTGACTTTC.

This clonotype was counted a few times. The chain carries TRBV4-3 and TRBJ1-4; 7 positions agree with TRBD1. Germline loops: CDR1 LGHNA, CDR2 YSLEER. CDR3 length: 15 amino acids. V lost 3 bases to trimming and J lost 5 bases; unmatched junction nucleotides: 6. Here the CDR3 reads CASSQGPGGNEKLFF. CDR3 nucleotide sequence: TGCGCCAGCAGCCAGGGTCCAGGGGGAAATGAAAAACTGTTTTTT.